This entry lists 8 T cell receptor beta chains sequenced from one sample in a study of STAT5B mutations in CD4+ large granular lymphocyte leukemia. Method: immunoSEQ multiplex PCR; TCRdb's copy keeps in-frame clones and lacks some. The table has 40,000 to 45,000 clones, about four fifths seen once. The sequenced material came from CD4+ T cells from blood buffy coats. The receptors originated from a human donor in good health.

V is TRBV19 and J is TRBJ1-1; no definite D call. Per the germline V gene, CDR1 is LNHDA and CDR2 is SQIVND (reference sequence). The CDR3 extends over 18 amino acids. Deletions cut 5 bases from V and 0 bases from J, with 22 bases between. The chain's CDR3 is CASSPGLLGRPMNTEAFF. As DNA, the CDR3 is TGTGCCAGTAGTCCCGGACTTCTTGGGAGACCAATGAACACTGAAGCTTTCTTT. The full variable domain, rest sourced from reference TRBV19 and TRBJ1-1, is DGGITQSPKYLFRKEGQNVTLSCEQNLNHDAMYWYRQDPGQGLRLIYYSQIVNDFQKGDIAEGYSVSREKKESFPLTVTSAQKNPTAFYLCASSPGLLGRPMNTEAFFGQGTRLTVV.

J is TRBJ1-2 and V is TRBV6-5; D perhaps matches TRBD1 (6 bases). This CDR3 is built from 13 residues. Germline V gene lookup returns CDR1 MNHEY and CDR2 SVGAGI. With 6 bases removed from V and 3 bases from J, the gap between germline ends came to 11 bases. The CDR3 region has the DNA TGTGCCAGCAGCCGGACAGACCACTATGGCTACACCTTC. This translates into CASSRTDHYGYTF.

This chain connects TRBV21-1 to TRBJ2-7. TRBV21-1 is marked as a pseudogene. The CDR3 is 10 residues long. The CDR3 DNA reads as TGTGCCAGCAGCCCCCTTCGGACCCACTTC. Encoded protein: CASSPLRTHF.

J is TRBJ2-3 and V is TRBV7-2; D perhaps matches TRBD2 (5 bases). Looked up from germline, CDR1 is SGHTA and CDR2 is FQGNSA. V lost 4 bases to trimming and J lost 0 bases, with 5 bases between them. The CDR3 extends over 13 amino acids. In DNA, the CDR3 is TGTGCCAGCAGCTGGACTAGCACAGATACGCAGTATTTT. As protein: CASSWTSTDTQYF.

V gene TRBV5-6 combines with J gene TRBJ2-1, with a weak D call TRBD1 (6 bases). Germline lookup yields CDR1 SGHDT and CDR2 YYEEEE. The germline V and J ends were trimmed by 0 bases and 12 bases, with 16 bases remaining between them. The CDR3 consists of 14 residues. CDR3 sequence reads: CASSLGQGTWMQFF. The CDR3 DNA is TGTGCCAGCAGCTTGGGGCAGGGGACGTGGATGCAGTTCTTC.

CDR3 nucleotide sequence: TGTGCCACCAGCAGCAGGGGCTGGGGGGATTCACCCCTCCACTTT. Translating gives CATSSRGWGDSPLHF. The rearrangement joins TRBV15 to TRBJ1-6; D possibly corresponds to TRBD1 (6 bases). The CDR3 length is 15 residues. V shed 3 bases and J shed 8 bases, with 14 bases lying between them. CDR1 and CDR2 (germline): LNHNV, YYDKDF (reference sequence).

This clone was seen more than once but under ten times. The junction shows a germline mismatch at one end, possibly a read error. V usage is TRBV12-5 and J usage is TRBJ1-5; D gene ambiguous. The length of the CDR3 is 11 residues. Germline CDR1 and CDR2: LGHNT and FRNRAP. The CDR3, as DNA: TGTGCTAGTGGTTCCCATCAGGCCCAGCATTTT. This sequence encodes CASGSHQAQHF.

V usage is TRBV29-1 and J usage is TRBJ2-1; D may match TRBD1 or TRBD2 (5 bases each). Trimming took off 7 bases at V and 10 bases at J, with 17 bases between the two ends. The V gene's germline CDR1 is SQVTM and CDR2 ANQGSEA. This CDR3 has 12 amino acids. The DNA of the CDR3 is TGCAGCGCCTCGGGACCGGGCCCCGAGCAGTTCTTC. Translation: CSASGPGPEQFF.